The 23 T cell receptor beta chains below all came from one sample that was sequenced in a study of monozygotic twins with inflammatory bowel disease. TCRdb reprocessed the 5' RACE reads and stores each CDR3 protein as one record, lacking DNA. Recorded for this sample: about 420,000 distinct CDR3 sequences. Input material: blood. These TCRs come from a human donor with ulcerative colitis or Crohn's disease, or a healthy co-twin of an affected twin (not recorded which).

V gene TRBV7-6 combines with J gene TRBJ2-7; TCRdb gives TRBD1 as the D gene, but with no DNA this cannot be confirmed. The CDR3 loop spans 16 amino acids. From germline, CDR1 is SGHVS and CDR2 FNYEAQ. Here the CDR3 reads CASSFRPVQGIDEQYF.

The gene calls are TRBV3-1 and TRBJ2-2; TCRdb's assignment of TRBD1 cannot be checked, as there is no DNA. Germline loops: CDR1 LGHDT, CDR2 YNNKEL (reference sequence). CDR3 length: 13 amino acids. The CDR3: CASSQGGTGGLFF.

V usage is TRBV4-2 and J usage is TRBJ2-7; checking the TCRdb D call of TRBD1 is not possible without DNA. The CDR3 is made up of 15 amino acids. Germline V gene sequence: CDR1 LGHNA, CDR2 YNFKEQ. The CDR3 region is CASSHAGQSSYEQYF.

The V gene is TRBV9, the J gene TRBJ1-5; TCRdb reports TRBD1, a call that lacks DNA to check it against. CDR3 length: 14 residues. Germline V CDR1 and CDR2: SGDLS, YYNGEE. The CDR3 region is CASSGTGANQPQHF.

V and J are TRBV2 and TRBJ1-1; TCRdb picks TRBD1, but there is no DNA to check that call. Germline CDR1 reads SNHLY; CDR2 reads FYNNEI. The CDR3 has 13 amino acids. CDR3 amino acids: CASHDRGNTEAFF.

The V gene is TRBV7-2, the J gene TRBJ2-1. Per germline, CDR1 SGHTA and CDR2 FQGNSA. This CDR3 contains 11 residues. The CDR3: CASSFNSVQFF.

The chain is built from TRBV14 and TRBJ1-6; the TRBD1 assignment by TCRdb is unverifiable without DNA. Germline CDR1 SGHDN, CDR2 FVKESK. The CDR3 sequence is 15 residues long. CDR3 amino acids: CASSLLTGMNSPLHF.

V gene TRBV12-3 or TRBV12-4 combines with J gene TRBJ2-4. The CDR3 extends over 13 amino acids. The CDR3 loop reads CASSLRFWDIQYF.

The V and J genes are TRBV4-3 and TRBJ1-2. Germline V gene sequence: CDR1 LGHNA, CDR2 YSLEER. The CDR3 is 15 amino acids. CDR3 region: CASSQDQGLNYGYTF.

The V and J genes are TRBV20-1 and TRBJ2-1; TCRdb gives TRBD2 as the D gene, but with no DNA this cannot be confirmed. CDR1 and CDR2 from the germline V gene are DFQATT and SNEGSKA (reference sequence). The CDR3 contains 13 residues. This CDR3 reads CSAHTAGSVEQFF.

The chain is built from TRBV5-1 and TRBJ1-4. Germline V gives CDR1 SGHRS, CDR2 YFSETQ. This CDR3 region has 15 residues. This CDR3 is CASSASTGLGEKLFF.

This chain connects TRBV9 to TRBJ2-2. Germline V lookup: CDR1 SGDLS, CDR2 YYNGEE. CDR3 length: 15 residues. Here the CDR3 reads CASSEWTGNTGELFF.

The chain recombines TRBV30 with TRBJ2-5; the D call of TRBD2 rests on TCRdb alone, since no DNA is present to check it. Germline V gene lookup returns CDR1 GTSNPN and CDR2 SVGIG (reference sequence). The CDR3 has 18 residues. The CDR3 here is CAWSILSGLAGDGETQYF.

The chain employs TRBV20-1 and TRBJ1-1. CDR3 size: 11 residues. Germline CDR1 reads DFQATT; CDR2 reads SNEGSKA (reference sequence). The CDR3 loop is CSASPTAEAFF.

This rearrangement joins TRBV18 to TRBJ2-1; with no DNA, the TCRdb D assignment of TRBD1 cannot be verified. This CDR3 has 14 amino acids. Per the germline V gene, CDR1 is KGHSH and CDR2 is LQKENI. CDR3 region: CASQQGRRYNEQFF. Full variable domain (remainder filled in from reference TRBV18 and TRBJ2-1): NAGVMQNPRHLVRRRGQEARLRCSPMKGHSHVYWYRQLPEEGLKFMVYLQKENIIDESGMPKERFSAEFPKEGPSILRIQQVVRGDSAAYFCASQQGRRYNEQFFGPGTRLTVL.

CDR3 region: CASSGYRTENYEQYF. V gene TRBV25-1 combines with J gene TRBJ2-7; TCRdb selects TRBD1, and the lack of DNA leaves this call unchecked. The CDR3 extends over 15 amino acids. Germline values: CDR1 MGHDK, CDR2 SYGVNS.

V gene TRBV5-1 combines with J gene TRBJ1-5. Germline V gene data show CDR1 as SGHRS and CDR2 as YFSETQ. CDR3 size: 13 residues. CDR3 protein: CASSLAKGSPQHF.

The chain combines TRBV6-6 with TRBJ1-2. The CDR3 length is 13 residues. CDR1 MNHNY and CDR2 SVGAGI come from the germline V gene (reference sequence). CDR3 residues: CASSPQTNFGYTF.

This chain joins TRBV7-9 and TRBJ2-3; with no DNA, the TCRdb D assignment of TRBD2 cannot be verified. The CDR3 has 17 residues. Germline loops: CDR1 SEHNR, CDR2 FQNEAQ (reference sequence). CDR3: CASSPKGSGLIKDTQYF.

V gene TRBV9 combines with J gene TRBJ1-2; TCRdb's D call, TRBD1, is unchecked because there is no DNA. This CDR3 region has 15 residues. In germline, CDR1 is SGDLS, CDR2 YYNGEE. CDR3 loop: CASSVAPGSLIGYTF.

The chain carries TRBV7-3 and TRBJ2-2; TCRdb calls TRBD2, which cannot be checked without DNA. This CDR3 has 17 residues. The germline V gene has CDR1 SGHTA and CDR2 FQGTGA. The CDR3: CASSFRPGLGPTGELFF. The full variable domain, rest sourced from reference TRBV7-3 and TRBJ2-2, is GAGVSQTPSNKVTEKGKYVELRCDPISGHTALYWYRQSLGQGPEFLIYFQGTGAADDSGLPNDRFFAVRPEGSVSTLKIQRTERGDSAVYLCASSFRPGLGPTGELFFGEGSRLTVL.

This rearrangement joins TRBV20-1 to TRBJ2-3. The germline CDR1 and CDR2 sequences are DFQATT and SNEGSKA (reference sequence). The CDR3 runs to 15 residues. The CDR3 here is CSARGLGSGTDTQYF.

This chain connects TRBV24-1 to TRBJ2-1. The CDR3 is made up of 13 amino acids. The germline CDR1 and CDR2 sequences are KGHDR and SFDVKD. The CDR3 spells CATSERISNEQFF.